This TCR beta chain was profiled in a study of CD8 T cells in ankylosing spondylitis. This clonotype is labeled medium-sized. Germline-derived CDR1 and CDR2 are MNHNS and SASEGT. V was pared by 5 bases and J by 4 bases, with 21 bases between. This CDR3 region has 18 residues. MiXCR, run by TCRdb on the 5' RACE reads, gives a single entry per CDR3 protein. The repertoire holds 180,000 or so distinct CDR3 sequences, with roughly 11% as singletons. The sequence derives from a male donor with ankylosing spondylitis or in good health (not recorded which). The sequencing sample was made of blood, either unsorted or a sorted T cell fraction (not recorded which). V usage is TRBV6-1 and J usage is TRBJ2-6; possibly TRBD2 for D (7 bases). CDR3 protein: CASSPLWGGTLGANVLTF. The CDR3 nucleotides read TGTGCCAGCAGTCCACTTTGGGGGGGCACCCTAGGGGCCAACGTCCTGACTTTC.